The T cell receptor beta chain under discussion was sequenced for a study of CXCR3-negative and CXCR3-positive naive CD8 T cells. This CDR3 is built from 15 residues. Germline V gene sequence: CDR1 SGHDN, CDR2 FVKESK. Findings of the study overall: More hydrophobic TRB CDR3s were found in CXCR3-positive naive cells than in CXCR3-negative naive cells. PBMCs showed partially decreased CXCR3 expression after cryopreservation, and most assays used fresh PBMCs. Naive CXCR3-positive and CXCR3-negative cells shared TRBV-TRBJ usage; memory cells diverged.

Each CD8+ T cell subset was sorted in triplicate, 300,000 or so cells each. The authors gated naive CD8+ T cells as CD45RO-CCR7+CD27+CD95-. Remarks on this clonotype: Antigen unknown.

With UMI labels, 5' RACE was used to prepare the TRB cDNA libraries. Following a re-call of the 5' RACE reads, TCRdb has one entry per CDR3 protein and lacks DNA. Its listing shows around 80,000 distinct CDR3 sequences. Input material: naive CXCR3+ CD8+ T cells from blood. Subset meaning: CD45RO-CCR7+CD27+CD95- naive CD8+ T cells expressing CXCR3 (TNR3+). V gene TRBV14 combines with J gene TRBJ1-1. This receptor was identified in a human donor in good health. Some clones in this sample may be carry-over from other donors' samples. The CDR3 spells CASSPGVGMNTEAFF.